The rows below give T cell receptor beta chains drawn from one sample of a study of T cells after posttransplantation cyclophosphamide. Sequenced by immunoSEQ multiplex PCR; TCRdb stores in-frame clones only, minus some. The sample comprises some 49,000 clones, about 91% of which are singletons, and 3.1% rests with the top ten. The sequencing sample was made of PBMCs. Receptor source: a woman between 50 and 59 years old in good health and a related stem cell transplant donor. The conserved cysteine and the conserved F or W are not part of the CDR3 here.

>TRBV19|TRBJ1-5
ASRTVSNQPQH
>TRBV29-1|TRBJ2-7
SVSETQGEQY
>TRBV11-2|TRBJ2-7
ASSLDFRRDQY
>TRBV14|TRBJ2-2
ASSPVGRVNTGELF
>TRBV4-1|TRBJ1-1
ASSTRGPNTEAF
>TRBV11-2|TRBJ2-7
ASSLRLAGGGTYEQY
>TRBV5-8|TRBJ2-7
ASSYDRSYEQY
>TRBV6-6|TRBJ2-7
ASSYVTSPSSYEQY
>TRBV9|TRBJ2-5
ASSVAAGGETQY
>TRBV4-2|TRBJ1-2
ASSPSVGHYGYT
>TRBV6-1|TRBJ1-5
ASNGQVSGPQH
>TRBV18|TRBJ1-6
ASSAGQGRDSPLH
>TRBV2|TRBJ1-1
ASRAQGAGEAF
>TRBV5-8|TRBJ2-7
ASINAGTVSYEQY
>TRBV6-5|TRBJ1-2
ASSPGGFRGYGYT
>TRBV4-1|TRBJ2-3
ASSQEAGGGADTQY
>TRBV4-1|TRBJ2-3
ASSPIGAYTDTQY
>TRBV5-1|TRBJ2-2
ASSLRDRDTGELF
>TRBV19|TRBJ1-6
ASSSGQGNSPLH
>TRBV5-1|TRBJ2-3
ASSPTGKGTDTQY
>TRBV5-6|TRBJ1-2
ASSLVGGGTYGYT
>TRBV5-8|TRBJ1-5
ASSRSVRVDGQPQH
>TRBV28|TRBJ2-7
ASTTPRGNYYEQY
>TRBV29-1|TRBJ1-1
SVGSPGVGTEAF
>TRBV29-1|TRBJ2-7
SMTLGTKLREQY
>TRBV5-8|TRBJ1-5
ASSLVDRSSQPQH
>TRBV13|TRBJ2-5
ASTGGTVQETQY
>TRBV9|TRBJ1-1
ASSVRGFGTEAF
>TRBV19|TRBJ1-5
ASSISRQPQH
>TRBV29-1|TRBJ2-3
SGTSGSLTDTQY
>TRBV12-2|TRBJ1-2
ASRLAAGDRGDPRNYGYT
>TRBV15|TRBJ1-5
ATSRERNLNQPQH
>TRBV18|TRBJ1-5
ASSVRDQPQH
>TRBV27|TRBJ1-6
ATTRQGQSGNSPLH
>TRBV6-4|TRBJ2-3
ASSDSLDQNTQY
>TRBV5-1|TRBJ2-3
ASSLPGTDTQY
>TRBV6-1|TRBJ2-3
ASSDDRTGGTDTQY
>TRBV4-1|TRBJ2-2
ASSQETGDNTGELF
>TRBV6-4|TRBJ1-6
ASSDSHGGNSPLH
>TRBV28|TRBJ1-5
ASTGTGDLQPQH
>TRBV2|TRBJ1-4
ASSEASPTGAF
>TRBV18|TRBJ2-7
ASSPGPSTYEQY
>TRBV27|TRBJ2-3
AREVGGGWDTQY
>TRBV7-3|TRBJ1-1
ASSLARGTEAF
>TRBV7-9|TRBJ2-2
ASRKGATGGLGGELF
>TRBV14|TRBJ2-3
ASSQDGWRGNTQY
>TRBV27|TRBJ1-4
ASSSLGVTNEKLF
>TRBV7-9|TRBJ2-7
ASTLQELAGIPYEQY
>TRBV14|TRBJ1-2
ASSQLSYGYT
>TRBV11-3|TRBJ2-1
ASSMTGTLNSYNEQF
>TRBV13|TRBJ2-7
ASSLATGGYEQY
>TRBV18|TRBJ2-2
ASSPMTGKSTGELF
>TRBV27|TRBJ1-1
ASSSGNTEAF